The 28 T cell receptor beta chains below come from one sample, sequenced in a study of blood T cell repertoires in COVID-19. The protocol was immunoSEQ multiplex PCR, while the TCRdb copy is restricted to in-frame clones and leaves out a portion. Of around 180,000 clones listed, roughly 70% are singletons. Sample: peripheral blood. The receptors come from a woman older than 75 with acute or convalescent COVID-19.

The chain joins TRBV6-5 to TRBJ1-1; 9 nucleotides agree with TRBD1. J gave up 1 base and V 8 bases, and 2 bases lay outside the gene matches. This CDR3 region has 13 residues. The germline V gene encodes CDR1 MNHEY and CDR2 SVGAGI. The CDR3 here is CASLGQGNTEAFF. In nucleotides, the CDR3 is TGTGCCAGCTTGGGACAGGGGAACACTGAAGCTTTCTTT.

The gene calls are TRBV6-5 and TRBJ2-3; TRBD2 matches 7 bases. Trimming cost V 6 bases and J 6 bases; bases outside gene matches: 9. This CDR3 is 14 amino acids long. Germline CDR1 reads MNHEY; CDR2 reads SVGAGI. This CDR3 is CASRWGEGRDTQYF. The CDR3 DNA reads TGTGCCAGCAGATGGGGGGAGGGGAGGGATACGCAGTATTTT.

The V and J genes are TRBV25-1 and TRBJ2-2, with TRBD1 matching 9 bases. The germline CDR1 and CDR2 sequences are MGHDK and SYGVNS. J was trimmed by 6 bases and V by 6 bases; bases with no gene match: 5. This CDR3 has 14 amino acids. DNA for the CDR3: TGTGCCAGCAGCTCGACAGGGGGTTCCGGGGAGCTGTTTTTT. This translates into CASSSTGGSGELFF.

The rearrangement uses TRBV10-3 and TRBJ2-7; 10 bases line up with TRBD1. CDR3 length equals 13 residues. V lost 5 bases, J lost 4 bases, and 2 bases stayed unmatched. CDR1 is ENHRY, CDR2 SYGVKD, per germline. The CDR3 protein is CAISTGQGYEQYF. CDR3 DNA sequence: TGTGCCATCAGTACGGGACAGGGGTACGAGCAGTACTTC.

The sample holds a few counts of this clone. The chain has TRBV5-1 and TRBJ2-7, with D perhaps matching TRBD1 (5 bases). Germline V gene lookup returns CDR1 SGHRS and CDR2 YFSETQ. The CDR3 has 11 residues. The V end lost 3 bases, the J end lost 5 bases, and 6 bases lay between the germline ends. In nucleotides, the CDR3 is TGCGCCAGCAGCTCCAGGGACGAGCAGTACTTC. This codes for CASSSRDEQYF.

The DNA for the CDR3 is TGCGCCAGCAGTTTGGACACGGTGGGCCCAGATACGCAGTATTTT. Translated, it gives CASSLDTVGPDTQYF. The V call is TRBV10-2, the J call TRBJ2-3; tentatively, D is TRBD1 (5 bases). Germline assignment: CDR1 WSHSY and CDR2 SAAADI. The CDR3 is 15 amino acids. V lost 5 bases and J 4 bases, leaving 16 bases between the germline ends.

The V call is TRBV29-1, the J call TRBJ1-5; D perhaps matches TRBD1 (6 bases). Germline V lookup: CDR1 SQVTM, CDR2 ANQGSEA. V was clipped by 5 bases and J by 7 bases, with 12 bases between them. This CDR3 spans 12 amino acids. The CDR3 here is CSVRIQGQPQHF. Written as DNA, the CDR3 is TGCAGCGTTCGCATACAGGGACAGCCCCAGCATTTT.

This rearrangement joins TRBV18 to TRBJ1-2; 9 bases are shared with TRBD1. Germline V CDR1 and CDR2: KGHSH, LQKENI. J was trimmed by 0 bases and V by 6 bases; bases with no gene match: 11. This CDR3 spans 17 amino acids. CDR3 region: CASSLQGAFSANYGYTF. Written as DNA, the CDR3 is TGTGCCAGCTCGTTACAGGGGGCGTTCTCAGCTAACTATGGCTACACCTTC.

For this clone: Other DNA sequences in this specimen translate into the identical CDR3. This chain uses TRBV6-5 with TRBJ1-3; tentative D call: TRBD1 (6 bases). CDR3 size: 13 residues. CDR1 is MNHEY and CDR2 is SVGAGI in the germline V gene. V was pared by 8 bases and J by 4 bases, with 12 bases between. The CDR3 is CASSRGSGNTIYF. CDR3 DNA: TGTGCCAGCTCCAGGGGTTCAGGAAACACCATATATTTT.

This clone has only a few counts. The chain joins TRBV19 to TRBJ2-7; possibly TRBD2 for D (5 bases). Trimming removed 1 base from V and 6 bases from J, with 37 bases in between. The CDR3 contains 22 residues. Germline CDR1 is LNHDA and CDR2 is SQIVND (reference sequence). The CDR3 sequence: CASSIGLAWEIMDRRVVFEQYF. The CDR3 DNA sequence: TGTGCCAGTAGTATAGGTTTAGCTTGGGAGATCATGGATCGGCGGGTAGTGTTCGAGCAGTACTTC.

The chain combines TRBV6-5 with TRBJ2-2; D is perhaps TRBD2 (5 bases). Germline V gene data show CDR1 as MNHEY and CDR2 as SVGAGI. The CDR3 runs to 14 residues. The CDR3 loop is CAARAGENTGELFF. The CDR3, as DNA: TGTGCGGCGAGGGCCGGAGAGAACACCGGGGAGCTGTTTTTT.

This clone was picked up a small number of times. CDR3 DNA: TGTGCCACTCGGGACAGTCCCTACGAGCAGTACTTC. Residues: CATRDSPYEQYF. The V gene is TRBV6-6, the J gene TRBJ2-7; 7 bases are shared with TRBD1. The CDR3 length is 12 residues. V trimming: 10 bases; J trimming: 2 bases; junction bases outside the gene matches: 5. Per germline, CDR1 MNHNY and CDR2 SVGAGI (reference sequence).

There are many counts of this clone. V gene TRBV4-2 combines with J gene TRBJ2-7; the match to TRBD2 covers 11 bases. Germline CDR1 is LGHNA and CDR2 is YNFKEQ. This CDR3 region has 16 residues. V lost 1 base and J lost 0; bases outside the gene matches: 2. The CDR3, as DNA: TGTGCCAGCAGCCAAGCTAGCGGGAGGTTCTCCTACGAGCAGTACTTC. This gives the protein CASSQASGRFSYEQYF.

The chain employs TRBV19 and TRBJ1-5, with 9 bases aligning to TRBD1. The V segment lost 8 bases and the J segment 6 bases; nucleotides outside the gene matches: 11. This CDR3 contains 15 residues. Germline V CDR1 and CDR2: LNHDA, SQIVND (reference sequence). DNA of the CDR3: TGTGCCAGTGCCGGAACAGGGGGCGGCGGTCAGCCCCAGCATTTT. Translating gives CASAGTGGGGQPQHF.

This clone was picked up a small number of times. For the CDR3, the DNA is TGTGCCAGCAGTTCGGGACAGGGGGGTGTAGCTAATGAAAAACTGTTTTTT. Protein sequence: CASSSGQGGVANEKLFF. The chain employs TRBV28 and TRBJ1-4; TRBD1 matches at 11 bases. This CDR3 contains 17 residues. The V gene's germline CDR1 is MDHEN and CDR2 SYDVKM. V shed 4 bases, J shed 3 bases, and the junction held 7 bases outside the gene matches.

The chain links TRBV28 to TRBJ1-6; D unresolved. CDR1 is MDHEN, CDR2 SYDVKM, per germline. The V and J ends lost 1 base and 7 bases respectively, with 14 bases between them. The CDR3 is 16 amino acids. CDR3 region: CASSLSGRLPNSPLHF. CDR3 nucleotide sequence: TGTGCCAGCAGTTTATCCGGGAGGCTCCCCAATTCACCCCTCCACTTT. Drawing the rest from reference TRBV28 and TRBJ1-6, the complete variable domain is DVKVTQSSRYLVKRTGEKVFLECVQDMDHENMFWYRQDPGLGLRLIYFSYDVKMKEKGDIPEGYSVSREKKERFSLILESASTNQTSMYLCASSLSGRLPNSPLHFGNGTRLTVT.

This clone was detected a few times. V usage is TRBV3-1 (or the pseudogene TRBV3-2) and J usage is TRBJ2-7; unclear D gene. The CDR3 totals 16 residues. Per germline, CDR1 LGHDT and CDR2 YNNKEL (reference sequence). V lost 1 base, J lost 0 bases, and 13 bases lay in between. The DNA for the CDR3 is TGTGCCAGCAGCCAAGGAGTGTTCTTCGACTCCTACGAGCAGTACTTC. Protein sequence: CASSQGVFFDSYEQYF.

V gene TRBV19 combines with J gene TRBJ2-2; 8 positions match TRBD2. Unmatched junction bases numbered 5, after V lost 5 bases and J lost 6 bases. CDR1 LNHDA and CDR2 SQIVND come from the germline V gene (reference sequence). The CDR3 has 14 amino acids. The CDR3 loop is CASSSRLASGELFF. CDR3 bases: TGTGCCAGTAGTTCCCGACTAGCGTCCGGGGAGCTGTTTTTT.

The J gene is TRBJ2-7, the V gene TRBV2; TRBD2 matches 8 bases. CDR3 length: 12 amino acids. The germline CDR1 and CDR2 sequences are SNHLY and FYNNEI. The J segment lost 6 bases and the V segment lost 6 bases, leaving 4 bases of the junction unmatched. CDR3 residues: CASRLAAGEQYF. The CDR3 DNA is TGTGCCAGCAGACTAGCGGCAGGCGAGCAGTACTTC.

This clone occurred a few times. The V gene is TRBV18, the J gene TRBJ2-1, with 9 bases that match TRBD2. The CDR3 consists of 17 residues. The germline V gene encodes CDR1 KGHSH and CDR2 LQKENI. V dropped 3 bases and J dropped 5; count of bases not matched to a gene: 11. CDR3 sequence: CASSPLAATSGNNEQFF. The CDR3 nucleotides read TGTGCCAGCTCACCGTTAGCTGCGACTAGCGGAAACAATGAGCAGTTCTTC.

The chain links TRBV27 to TRBJ2-7, with D maybe TRBD2 (7 bases). The CDR3 is 15 residues long. Trimming pared 6 bases from V and 3 bases from J, leaving 18 bases between. CDR1 and CDR2 (germline): MNHEY, SMNVEV (reference sequence). The CDR3 sequence: CASSLVFGGRYEQYF. The CDR3 region has the DNA TGTGCCAGCAGCCTAGTCTTCGGGGGGCGCTACGAGCAGTACTTC.

This chain joins TRBV7-9 and TRBJ1-4; D remains unclear. This CDR3 spans 16 amino acids. Germline CDR1 SEHNR, CDR2 FQNEAQ (reference sequence). The V end lost 1 base, the J end lost 0 bases, and 9 bases lay between the germline ends. CDR3 sequence: CASSLEGRATNEKLFF. CDR3 DNA: TGTGCCAGCAGCTTAGAAGGGAGAGCAACTAATGAAAAACTGTTTTTT. Variable domain in full (rest from reference TRBV7-9 and TRBJ1-4): DTGVSQNPRHKITKRGQNVTFRCDPISEHNRLYWYRQTLGQGPEFLTYFQNEAQLEKSRLLSDRFSAERPKGSFSTLEIQRTEQGDSAMYLCASSLEGRATNEKLFFGSGTQLSVL.

In DNA, the CDR3 is TGCGCCAGCAGCTCCGGGACCTCGGGACTAGCGGGAGGGAACTACAATGAGCAGTTCTTC. It encodes CASSSGTSGLAGGNYNEQFF. The rearrangement joins TRBV5-1 to TRBJ2-1, with 16 bases lining up with TRBD2. The CDR3 runs 20 residues. Germline V gene sequence: CDR1 SGHRS, CDR2 YFSETQ. With V trimmed by 3 bases and J by 3 bases, 12 bases remained unmatched.

The rearrangement joins TRBV20-1 to TRBJ2-1; D perhaps matches TRBD1 (5 bases). Trimming pared 3 bases from V and 4 bases from J, leaving 16 bases between. The CDR3 covers 15 residues. The germline V gene encodes CDR1 DFQATT and CDR2 SNEGSKA (reference sequence). CDR3 in DNA: TGCAGTGCTAGTACGAGCACAAAGGGGTACAATGAGCAGTTCTTC. Residues: CSASTSTKGYNEQFF.

The genes are TRBV27 and TRBJ1-6; 8 bases fit TRBD1. The V gene end was trimmed by 3 bases and the J gene end by 9 bases; junction bases not matched to a gene: 4. The CDR3 covers 14 residues. CDR1 and CDR2 from the germline V gene are MNHEY and SMNVEV (reference sequence). CDR3 bases: TGTGCCAGCAGTTTTACAGGGGGAGGTTCACCCCTCCACTTT. Encoded protein: CASSFTGGGSPLHF.

This rearrangement joins TRBV4-1 to TRBJ1-2; 9 bases map to TRBD1. Germline CDR1 and CDR2: MGHRA and YSYEKL. This CDR3 comprises 16 residues. V trimming: 2 bases; J trimming: 4 bases; junction bases outside the gene matches: 8. The CDR3 DNA is TGCGCCAGCAGCCAACCGGGACAGGGATCCTTCTATGGCTACACCTTC. This encodes CASSQPGQGSFYGYTF.

The V gene is TRBV27, the J gene TRBJ2-3; 8 bases fit TRBD1. J gave up 0 bases and V 8 bases, and 7 bases lay outside the gene matches. CDR1 and CDR2 from the germline V gene are MNHEY and SMNVEV (reference sequence). This CDR3 contains 15 residues. The CDR3 here is CASCRTGHSTDTQYF. In DNA form, the CDR3 reads TGTGCCAGCTGCCGGACAGGGCATAGCACAGATACGCAGTATTTT.

This clone is a singleton in its sample. The chain is built from TRBV11-3 and TRBJ2-3, with TRBD1 matching 9 bases. Germline values: CDR1 SGHNT, CDR2 YENEEA. CDR3 size: 14 residues. Unmatched junction bases numbered 4, after V lost 5 bases and J lost 4 bases. CDR3 residues: CASSGQGFSDTQYF. The CDR3 region has the DNA TGTGCCAGCAGCGGACAGGGGTTTTCAGATACGCAGTATTTT.